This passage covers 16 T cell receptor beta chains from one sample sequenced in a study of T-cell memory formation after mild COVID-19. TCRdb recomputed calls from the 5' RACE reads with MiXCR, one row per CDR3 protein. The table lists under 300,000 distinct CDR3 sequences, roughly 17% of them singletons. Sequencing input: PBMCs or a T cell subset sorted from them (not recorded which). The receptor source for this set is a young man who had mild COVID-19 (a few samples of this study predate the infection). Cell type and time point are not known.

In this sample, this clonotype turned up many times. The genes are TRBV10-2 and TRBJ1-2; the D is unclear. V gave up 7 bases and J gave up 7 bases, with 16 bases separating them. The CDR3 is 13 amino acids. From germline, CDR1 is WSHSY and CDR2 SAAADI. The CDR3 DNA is TGCGCCAGCACCCCGGACGGTGATCTTGGCTACACCTTC. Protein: CASTPDGDLGYTF.

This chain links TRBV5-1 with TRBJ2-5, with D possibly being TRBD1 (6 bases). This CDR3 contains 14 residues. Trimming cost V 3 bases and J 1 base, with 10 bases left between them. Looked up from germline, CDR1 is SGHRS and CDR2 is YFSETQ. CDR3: CASSYRDPQETQYF. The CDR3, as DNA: TGCGCCAGCAGCTACAGGGATCCCCAAGAGACCCAGTACTTC.

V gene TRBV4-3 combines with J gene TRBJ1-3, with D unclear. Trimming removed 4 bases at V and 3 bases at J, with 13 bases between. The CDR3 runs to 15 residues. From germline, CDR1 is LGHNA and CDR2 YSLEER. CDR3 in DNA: TGCGCCAGCAGCCGCAGCCGGGTCCATGGAAACACCATATATTTT. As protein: CASSRSRVHGNTIYF.

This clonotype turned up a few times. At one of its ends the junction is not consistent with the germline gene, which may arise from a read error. The CDR3 reads CSAPDRDHHFF. CDR3 coding DNA: TGCAGTGCCCCGGACCGAGATCACCATTTTTTT. The chain is built from TRBV20-1 and TRBJ1-6; D gene uncertain. CDR1 and CDR2 from the germline V gene are DFQATT and SNEGSKA (reference sequence). CDR3 size: 11 residues.

Here the CDR3 DNA reads TGTGCCAGCAAACCCGGACAGGGAAGAGTTTATAATTCACCCCTCCACTTT. Its translation is CASKPGQGRVYNSPLHF. The V gene is TRBV2, the J gene TRBJ1-6; TRBD1 aligns across 8 bases. CDR3 length equals 17 residues. V gave up 7 bases and J gave up 4 bases; unmatched junction bases: 12. Germline lookup yields CDR1 SNHLY and CDR2 FYNNEI.

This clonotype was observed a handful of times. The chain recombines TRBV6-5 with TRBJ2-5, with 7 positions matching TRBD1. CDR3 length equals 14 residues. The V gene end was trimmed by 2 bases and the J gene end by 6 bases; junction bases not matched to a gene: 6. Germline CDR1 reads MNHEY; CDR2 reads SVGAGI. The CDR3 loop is CASSYHTGEKTQYF. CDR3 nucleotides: TGTGCCAGCAGTTACCATACAGGGGAGAAGACCCAGTACTTC.

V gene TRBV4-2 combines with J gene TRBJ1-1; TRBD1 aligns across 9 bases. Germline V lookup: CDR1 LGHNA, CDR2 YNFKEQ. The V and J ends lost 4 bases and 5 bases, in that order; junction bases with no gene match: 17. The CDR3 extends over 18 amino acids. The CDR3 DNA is TGTGCCAGCAGCCTACAGTCGGTTGGGGACAGGGTATTTACTGAAGCTTTCTTT. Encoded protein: CASSLQSVGDRVFTEAFF.

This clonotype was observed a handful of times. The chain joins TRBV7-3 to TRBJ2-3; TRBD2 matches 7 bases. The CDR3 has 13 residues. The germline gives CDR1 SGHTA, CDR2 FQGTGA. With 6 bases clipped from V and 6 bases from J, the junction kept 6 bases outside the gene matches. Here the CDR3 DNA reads TGTGCCAGCAGTTTGTCAGCGGGGGATACGCAGTATTTT. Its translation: CASSLSAGDTQYF.

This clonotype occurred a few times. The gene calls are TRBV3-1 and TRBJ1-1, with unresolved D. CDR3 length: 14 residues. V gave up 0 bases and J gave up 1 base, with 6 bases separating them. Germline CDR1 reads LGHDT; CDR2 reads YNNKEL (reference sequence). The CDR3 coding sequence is TGTGCCAGCAGCCAAGATCTATGGAACACTGAAGCTTTCTTT. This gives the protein CASSQDLWNTEAFF.

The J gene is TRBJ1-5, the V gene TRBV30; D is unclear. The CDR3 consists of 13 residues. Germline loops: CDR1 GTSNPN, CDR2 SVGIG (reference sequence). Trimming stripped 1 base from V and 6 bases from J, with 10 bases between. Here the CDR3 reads CAWSGGQTQPQHF. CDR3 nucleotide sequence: TGTGCCTGGAGTGGAGGCCAAACTCAGCCCCAGCATTTT.

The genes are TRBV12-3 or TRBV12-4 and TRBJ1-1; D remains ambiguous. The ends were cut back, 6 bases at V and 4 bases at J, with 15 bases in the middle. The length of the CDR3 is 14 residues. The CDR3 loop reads CASSTAGFGTEAFF. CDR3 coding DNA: TGTGCCAGCAGCACCGCGGGGTTTGGCACTGAAGCTTTCTTT.

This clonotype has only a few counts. CDR3 nucleotides: TGTGCCAGCAGCCAAGAGGACTCCTATAATTCACCCCTCCACTTT. It is translated as CASSQEDSYNSPLHF. The chain couples TRBV3-1 to TRBJ1-6; D uncertain. CDR3 length: 15 amino acids. In germline, CDR1 is LGHDT, CDR2 YNNKEL (reference sequence). The V end was cut by 0 bases, the J end by 0 bases, with 3 bases between.

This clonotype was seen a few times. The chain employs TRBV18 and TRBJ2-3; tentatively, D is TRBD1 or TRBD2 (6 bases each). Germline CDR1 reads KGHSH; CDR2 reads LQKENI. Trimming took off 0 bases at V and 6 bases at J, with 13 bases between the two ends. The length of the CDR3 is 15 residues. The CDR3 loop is CASSPPGGARDTQYF. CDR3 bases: TGTGCCAGCTCACCACCCGGGGGCGCGCGGGATACGCAGTATTTT.

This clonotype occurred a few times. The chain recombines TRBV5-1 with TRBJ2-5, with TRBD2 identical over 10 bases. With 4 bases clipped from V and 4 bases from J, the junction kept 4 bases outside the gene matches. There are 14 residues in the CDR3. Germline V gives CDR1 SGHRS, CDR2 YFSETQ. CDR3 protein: CASSATSGSETQYF. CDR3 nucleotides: TGCGCCAGCAGCGCGACTAGCGGGTCAGAGACCCAGTACTTC.

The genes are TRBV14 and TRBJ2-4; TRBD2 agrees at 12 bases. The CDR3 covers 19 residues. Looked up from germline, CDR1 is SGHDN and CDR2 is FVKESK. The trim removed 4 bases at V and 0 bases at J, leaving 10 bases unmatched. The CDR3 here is CASSRTGTSGSLAKNIQYF. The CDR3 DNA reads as TGTGCCAGCAGCCGCACCGGGACTAGCGGGTCTCTAGCCAAAAACATTCAGTACTTC.

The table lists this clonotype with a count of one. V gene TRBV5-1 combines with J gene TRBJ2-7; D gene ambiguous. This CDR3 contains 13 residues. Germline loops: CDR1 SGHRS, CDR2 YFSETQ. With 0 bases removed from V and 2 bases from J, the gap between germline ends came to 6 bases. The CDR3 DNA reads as TGCGCCAGCAGCTTGGGAGACGCCTACGAGCAGTACGTC. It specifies CASSLGDAYEQYV.